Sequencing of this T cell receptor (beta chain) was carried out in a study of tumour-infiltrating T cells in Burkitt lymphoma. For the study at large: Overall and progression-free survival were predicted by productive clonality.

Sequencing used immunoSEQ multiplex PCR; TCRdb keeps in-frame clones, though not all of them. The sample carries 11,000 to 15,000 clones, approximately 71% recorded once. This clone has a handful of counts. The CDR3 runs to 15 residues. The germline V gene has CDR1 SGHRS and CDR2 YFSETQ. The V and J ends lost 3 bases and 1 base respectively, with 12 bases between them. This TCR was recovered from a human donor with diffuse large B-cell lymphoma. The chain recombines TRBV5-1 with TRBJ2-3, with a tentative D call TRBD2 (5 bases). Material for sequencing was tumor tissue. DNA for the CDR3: TGCGCCAGCAGCTCACGGGGTCGAGGCACAGATACGCAGTATTTT. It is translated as CASSSRGRGTDTQYF.